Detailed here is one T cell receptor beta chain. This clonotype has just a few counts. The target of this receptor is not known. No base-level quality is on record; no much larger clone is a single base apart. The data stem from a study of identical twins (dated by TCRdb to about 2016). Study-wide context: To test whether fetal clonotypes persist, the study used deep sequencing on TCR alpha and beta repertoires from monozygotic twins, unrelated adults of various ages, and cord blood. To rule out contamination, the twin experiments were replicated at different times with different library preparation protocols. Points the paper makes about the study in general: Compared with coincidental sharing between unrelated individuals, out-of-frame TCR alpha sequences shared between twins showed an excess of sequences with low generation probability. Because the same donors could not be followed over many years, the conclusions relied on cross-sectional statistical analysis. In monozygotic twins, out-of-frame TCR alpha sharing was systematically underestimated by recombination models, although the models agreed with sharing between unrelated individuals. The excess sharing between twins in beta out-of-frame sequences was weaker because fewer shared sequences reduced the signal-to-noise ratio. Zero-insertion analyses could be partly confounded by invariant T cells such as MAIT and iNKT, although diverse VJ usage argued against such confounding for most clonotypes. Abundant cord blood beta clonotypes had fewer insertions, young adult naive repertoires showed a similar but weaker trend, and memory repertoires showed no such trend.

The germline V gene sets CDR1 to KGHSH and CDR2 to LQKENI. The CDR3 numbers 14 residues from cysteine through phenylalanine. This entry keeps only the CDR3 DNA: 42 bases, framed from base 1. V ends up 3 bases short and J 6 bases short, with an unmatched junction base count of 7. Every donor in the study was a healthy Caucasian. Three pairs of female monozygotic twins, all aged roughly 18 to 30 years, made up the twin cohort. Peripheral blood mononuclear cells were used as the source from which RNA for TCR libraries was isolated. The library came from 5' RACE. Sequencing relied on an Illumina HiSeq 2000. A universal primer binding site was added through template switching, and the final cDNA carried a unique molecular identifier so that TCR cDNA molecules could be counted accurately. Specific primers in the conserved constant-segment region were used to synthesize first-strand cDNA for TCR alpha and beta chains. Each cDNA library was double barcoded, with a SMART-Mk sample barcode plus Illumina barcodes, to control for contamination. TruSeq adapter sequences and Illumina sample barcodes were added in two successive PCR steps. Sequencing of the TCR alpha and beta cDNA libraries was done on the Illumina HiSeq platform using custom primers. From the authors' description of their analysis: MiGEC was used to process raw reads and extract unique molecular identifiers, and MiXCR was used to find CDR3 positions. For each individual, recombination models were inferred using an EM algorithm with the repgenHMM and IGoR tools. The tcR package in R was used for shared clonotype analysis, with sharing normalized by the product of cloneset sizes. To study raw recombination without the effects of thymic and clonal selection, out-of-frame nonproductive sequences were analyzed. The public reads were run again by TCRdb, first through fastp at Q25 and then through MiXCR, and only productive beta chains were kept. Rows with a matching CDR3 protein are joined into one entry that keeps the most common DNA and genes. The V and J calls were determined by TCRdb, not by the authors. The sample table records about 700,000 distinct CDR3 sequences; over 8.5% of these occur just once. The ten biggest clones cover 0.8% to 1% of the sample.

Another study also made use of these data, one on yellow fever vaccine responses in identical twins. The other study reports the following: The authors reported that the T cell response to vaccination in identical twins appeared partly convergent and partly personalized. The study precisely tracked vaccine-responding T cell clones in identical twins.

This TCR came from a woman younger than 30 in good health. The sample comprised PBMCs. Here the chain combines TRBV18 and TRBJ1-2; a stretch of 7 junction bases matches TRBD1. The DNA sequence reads TGTGCCAGCTCACCCCAAAACAGGGGTGATGGCTACACCTTC. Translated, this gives CASSPQNRGDGYTF. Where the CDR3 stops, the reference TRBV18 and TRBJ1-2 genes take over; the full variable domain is NAGVMQNPRHLVRRRGQEARLRCSPMKGHSHVYWYRQLPEEGLKFMVYLQKENIIDESGMPKERFSAEFPKEGPSILRIQQVVRGDSAAYFCASSPQNRGDGYTFGSGTRLTVV.